This TCR beta chain was identified during a study of cytomegalovirus exposure and HLA in healthy donors (dated by TCRdb to 2016 to 2017). Background on the whole study: An earlier analysis of under 600 of the donors reported 250 to 350 Gb of sequence data and more than 90 million unique TCR beta sequences from about 180 million T cells. Class I and class II HLA loci were covered by the typing at four-digit resolution. An early release covering roughly 600 HLA-typed donors comprised 300 to 350 gigabases of sequencing data and around 80 million unique TCR sequences. Every repertoire in the discovery cohort had been generated on one and the same sequencing platform. Typing coverage differed by locus: A, B, C, DRB1 and DQB1 were typed in roughly 620-630 donors, DQA1 in about 500, DPA1 in approximately 610, and DPB1 in around 440. Roughly five DR-DQ haplotypes were handled as single units for association and clustering because linkage in the cohort was strong. Donor age, sex, ethnicity and CMV serostatus were collected together with the repertoire data. To predict cytomegalovirus infection status, the study combined high-throughput TCR immunosequencing, statistical association of individual TCRs with disease status, and machine learning. A later analysis re-examined previously published TCR beta repertoires from 610 or so donors and added high-resolution HLA genotyping to investigate patterns of TCR occurrence. On average, roughly 240,000 unique TCR beta nucleotide sequences were sequenced per donor among some 420 genotyped donors of the cohort, with 15% to 20% of those sequences being non-productive. In a later genetic analysis, genome-wide SNP genotypes for about 55% of the 666 donors were used, and that subset was treated as a discovery cohort. Along with the approximately 650-subject first cohort, a separate validation cohort of over 90 different subjects was used. The study used immunosequencing to profile the T cell repertoires of around 600 subjects and linked those repertoires to cytomegalovirus serostatus. Of the roughly 390 genotyped donors, 81% were placed in the genetic ancestry cluster associated with self-reported Caucasian donors. Rather than drawing on any new phenotypic data, the later analysis identified candidate immune exposures from TCR beta sequences and the way those sequences occurred across donors. An earlier analysis of 450 to 750 of the donors used high-throughput TCR beta sequencing to judge whether each TCR beta V gene segment behaved as functional or pseudogenic. The study aimed to test whether signatures of past pathogen exposure could be identified by cataloging public T cell receptors.

The cohort was made up of several hundred healthy bone marrow donors. All cohort members were sampled while nominally healthy, although unrecorded immune exposures were likely present. The donor was CMV seropositive and belonged to the group of over 250 seropositive cohort members. Every donor gave a peripheral blood sample, and the peripheral blood mononuclear cells from that sample were used for TCR beta sequencing. The Qiagen DNeasy Blood Extraction Kit was used to extract genomic DNA from the blood cell samples. Of note for this clone: Its antigen target is currently unknown. Per-nucleotide qualities are absent, and no much larger clonotype sits a single base away.

Preparation of the library involved the immunoSEQ multiplex PCR assay. A mixture of 60 forward primers for TCR Vbeta segments and 13 reverse primers for TCR Jbeta segments was used in the multiplex PCR. A multiplex PCR assay on genomic DNA amplified the CDR3 region of rearranged TCR beta genes. Amplified TCR beta libraries were sequenced as 87-base-pair reads on the Illumina HiSeq System. In the source study's methods: A later analysis tallied some 79 million unique TCR beta chains across the 666 repertoires, and approximately 12 million of those chains were shared by two or more donors. To remove PCR and sequencing errors, raw reads were error-corrected and collapsed into unique sequences using a nearest-neighbor algorithm that merged closely related sequences. CDR3 sequences were aligned to IMGT reference sequences to assign V, D and J gene segments. Each retained sequence needed at least a six-nucleotide match to both a V gene segment and a J gene segment. A rearrangement counted as productive if the CDR3 had no stop codons and remained in frame with V and J, and every other rearrangement counted as non-productive. Following IMGT convention, CDR3 was defined as the stretch from the second conserved V-encoded cysteine up to the conserved J-encoded phenylalanine. The earlier analysis of 550 to 650 of the donors excluded any sequence lacking an unambiguous match to a single V gene segment. An earlier analysis of 500 to 600 of the donors classified V segments as functional when productive rearrangements were above 56.7% and as segregating when the standard deviation between donors was above 5%. A statistical classification framework was developed to diagnose cytomegalovirus status using the catalog of TCR beta chain sequences. In a later analysis, V and J genes were assigned by comparing TCR nucleotide sequences against IMGT/GENE-DB human TR gene sequences. A later analysis assigned CDR3 sequences and most-parsimonious VDJ recombination scenarios with the TCRdist pipeline. A later analysis defined each TCR beta chain by its CDR3 amino acid sequence plus V-gene family, and excluded reads lacking a unique V-gene family. As a way to deal with suspected cross-contamination and a sequencing artifact, a later analysis dropped 450 to 600 nucleotide sequences that were highly shared and had low generation probability. A later analysis calculated a clonal expansion index for each public chain from normalized within-repertoire ranks of inferred template counts. A later analysis computed generation probabilities with a VDJ recombination model fitted to out-of-frame rearrangements, and checked the results against IGoR. Hypergeometric tests were used in a later analysis to score TCR-TCR, TCR-HLA and TCR-CMV co-occurrence, with a repertoire-size bias correction applied to the TCR pairs. To estimate false discovery rates, a later analysis permuted the HLA or CMV assignments 20 times. In a later analysis, co-occurring TCRs were grouped with DBSCAN, and TCRdist sequence similarity was added when clustering was performed within HLA-allele-positive subsets. Co-occurrence clustering excluded repertoires with fewer than 30,000 or more than 120,000 public chains, plus five with anomalous nucleotide sharing. The source is immuneACCESS, and TCRdb retained only in-frame sequences with V and J called. Part of the clones is not carried over; for the studies checked, unresolved V genes explain less than half of this, and the remainder is unexplained. Clone size and V and J calls were adopted from that table, with D and trimming inferred from the DNA. The sample data list around 100,000 clones, and around 81% of these were observed just once. The top ten clonotypes cover more than 5% of the sample.

Broad study findings and their caveats: In a later analysis, several top co-occurrence clusters were reported to appear linked to parvovirus B19, influenza, CMV and Epstein-Barr virus. Cytomegalovirus status was reported to be diagnosed by the classifier with high specificity and sensitivity in both the original and validation cohorts. HLA typing was unavailable for some donors at each locus, so association tests used only the typed subset. A later genetic analysis reported fewer N-insertions in productive TCRs among donors in an Asian-associated ancestry cluster than the roughly 700-donor mean. In a later genetic analysis, a missense DCLRE1C variant was associated with V-gene and J-gene trimming of TCR beta chains, and the association was replicated in an independent cohort. A few of the identified cytomegalovirus-associated TCR beta chains were confirmed in vitro to be specific for cytomegalovirus antigens. Sequencing depth was assumed to be roughly uniform across donors in the presence/absence analyses, though that assumption may not hold. Correlated functional status among segregating V segments might be attributable to linkage disequilibrium, but an unknown experimental factor could not be ruled out. The 87-base-pair reads could not distinguish some IMGT-functional V segments, including TRBV6-2 and TRBV6-3, so those segments were excluded. In a later analysis, TCR association rates were found to vary across HLA loci, with the most associated TCRs seen for DRB1 alleles and the fewest for HLA-C alleles. Most TCR sequences were seen in very few donors, while some public TCRs were found in many individuals. This cohort had only TCR beta chains sequenced, and the lack of alpha or paired-chain data limited which features could be detected. At a false discovery rate of 0.05, a later analysis linked 16,951 TCR beta sequences to specific HLA alleles. A further reported finding was that TCR beta sequences accurately predicted the HLA-A and HLA-B alleles for most subjects in the first cohort. The study listed approximately 150 TCR beta chains as associated with cytomegalovirus. An earlier analysis of approximately 500 of the donors showed that most TCR beta V segments appeared in productive rearrangements either about 90% or about 30% of the time, which broadly matched IMGT annotations. Strong co-occurrence of HLA alleles, especially DR and DQ, made assigning TCR associations to individual alleles difficult. For the cohort, immune exposure information was limited to CMV serostatus. In a later analysis, HLA-associated TCR beta chains showed more clonal expansion and lower generation probabilities than non-associated chains that were equally common. According to the authors, the approach could potentially be generalized to other disease states and immunological phenotypes. A later analysis found that most CMV-associated TCR beta chains appeared HLA-restricted, with HLA associations seemingly driven largely by CMV exposure. Because counts were too low, around 18 rarely observed V segments, including chromosome 9 orphons, were left out of the earlier analysis of some 640 of the donors. A cluster of highly shared sequence variants was judged likely to represent a technical artifact of the sequencing pipeline.

Sequences ENHRY (CDR1) and SYGVKD (CDR2) are obtained from the germline V gene. Germline trimming: 0 bases from V, 0 bases from J; junction bases outside gene matches: 1. The CDR3, from cysteine to phenylalanine, totals 15 residues. The kept DNA is CDR3 alone, 45 bases in frame from the first base. The sequenced material came from PBMCs. The chain couples TRBV10-3 to TRBJ1-1, with 7 bases matching TRBD1. The origin of this receptor is a man aged 35-49 years in good health and CMV-seropositive. The DNA sequence is given as TGTGCCATCAGTGAGTCGACAGGGATGAACACTGAAGCTTTCTTT. This sequence encodes CAISESTGMNTEAFF.